The source of this T cell receptor (beta chain) is a study of T cell responses to AZD1222 COVID-19 vaccine. Broader study findings: Nearly half of the spike-specific TCRs reportedly recognize variant regions that carry no mutations. Distributed over spike, vaccine-associated CD4 TCRs predominated at 160-218 and 743-854. No day 14 peak samples; only post-peak repertoires were characterized.

The method was immunoSEQ multiplex PCR; TCRdb's version includes in-frame clones alone and lacks a portion of them. The table shows roughly 190,000 clones, with about 89% occurring only once. Pooling was applied to second doses at about 4 or about 12 weeks. This clone was picked up one time. No antigen is known for it. The receptor was derived from an adult who received the AZD1222 COVID-19 vaccine. Specimen: peripheral blood, collected 28 days after the second AZD1222 dose.

The CDR3 DNA reads as TGTGCCAGCACACGGCAGTCCACCGGGGAGCTGTTTTTT. Amino acids: CASTRQSTGELFF. This chain connects TRBV2 to TRBJ2-2; D gene uncertain. The length of the CDR3 is 13 residues. Trimming took off 7 bases at V and 4 bases at J, with 10 bases between the two ends. Germline CDR1 reads SNHLY; CDR2 reads FYNNEI.